The count of the clone carrying this T cell receptor beta chain is one. This sample is part of a study of shared clonotypes between healthy human individuals. The V gene's germline CDR1 is MGHRA and CDR2 YSYEKL. V lost 1 base, J lost 2 bases, and 3 bases lay in between. The CDR3 has 13 residues. Sequencing was performed with immunoSEQ multiplex PCR; in TCRdb, only in-frame clones are kept and a portion is missing. The sample yields millions of clones, 95% seen once. The chain combines TRBV4-1 with TRBJ1-3; D is unresolved. Source material: naive CD4+ T cells sorted from blood. The subset: CD45RA+ positively selected. This TCR was sampled from a man aged 18 to 29 in good health. For the CDR3, the DNA is TGCGCCAGCAGCCAAGTCCCTGGAAACACCATATATTTT. This translates into CASSQVPGNTIYF.